One sample yielded the 3 T cell receptor beta chains listed below, sequenced in a study of shared T cell receptors in the human thymus (dated by TCRdb to the early 2020s). To prepare the library, the immunoSEQ multiplex PCR assay was applied. Drawn from immuneACCESS, this table holds only the in-frame rearrangements with V and J called that TCRdb kept. Clones are partly lost; checked studies trace under half to an unresolved V gene and leave the rest unexplained. The sample profile shows over 350,000 clones; about 95% of them were found once. In total, the top ten clones hold roughly 0.02% of the sample. Sequenced input: thymocytes. These receptors were obtained from a human donor.

This clone has a single count. The V call is TRBV19, the J call TRBJ2-2, with 10 bases identical to TRBD2. V shed 9 bases, J shed 5 bases, and the junction held 9 bases outside the gene matches. The CDR3 spans 15 residues. In germline, CDR1 is LNHDA, CDR2 SQIVND (reference sequence). The CDR3 sequence is CASQMGTSVTGELFF. CDR3 DNA: TGTGCCAGCCAGATGGGGACTAGCGTAACCGGGGAGCTGTTTTTT.

V usage is TRBV4-2 and J usage is TRBJ2-2, with D possibly being TRBD1 (5 bases). CDR1 is LGHNA and CDR2 is YNFKEQ in the germline V gene. V was pared by 3 bases and J by 5 bases, with 19 bases between. The CDR3 is 17 residues long. CDR3 region: CASSHGPVVNRTGELFF. Written as DNA, the CDR3 is TGTGCCAGCAGCCACGGGCCTGTGGTGAACAGGACCGGGGAGCTGTTTTTT.

This clone was recorded only once. The V gene is TRBV27, the J gene TRBJ1-1, with D possibly TRBD1 on 6 matching bases. V shed 0 bases and J shed 4 bases, with 21 bases lying between them. Germline V CDR1 and CDR2: MNHEY, SMNVEV (reference sequence). This CDR3 is built from 18 residues. In DNA, the CDR3 is TGTGCCAGCAGTTTATCTCTTCAGGTCCGGACAGCCGCCACTGAAGCTTTCTTT. It yields the protein CASSLSLQVRTAATEAFF.